This T cell receptor (beta chain) was obtained from a study of T-cell memory formation after mild COVID-19. Study-wide results and limits: CD4+ contracting clones were mainly CM and EM; CD8+ ones, EMRA. Clones that got smaller from day 15 to 85 had even CD4/CD8, while clones growing later tipped toward CD4+.

From 5'RACE with constant-segment primers came TCR alpha and TCR beta cDNA libraries that carried sample barcodes and UMIs. Using its own MiXCR run on the 5' RACE reads, TCRdb lists one record per CDR3 protein. This table has 300,000 to 400,000 distinct CDR3 sequences, around 28% appearing once. Turning to this clonotype: Its antigen remains unknown.

The origin of this receptor is an adult woman who had mild COVID-19 (a few samples of this study predate the infection). Cell type and time point are not known. Specimen: PBMCs or a T cell subset sorted from them (not recorded which).

The CDR3 DNA reads as TGCGCCAGCAGCTCGGGACTAGCGGTCACAGATACGCAGTATTTT. It encodes CASSSGLAVTDTQYF. V and J are TRBV5-1 and TRBJ2-3; TRBD2 agrees at 11 bases. This CDR3 has 15 amino acids. Germline V gives CDR1 SGHRS, CDR2 YFSETQ. V shed 3 bases and J 2 bases; nucleotides not matched to a gene: 2.